These 20 T cell receptor beta chains were sequenced from one sample in a study of blood T cell repertoires in COVID-19. Only in-frame clones appear in the TCRdb table, and some are missing; sequencing was by immunoSEQ multiplex PCR. The sample contains 450,000 to 500,000 clones, over 75% of which appear only once. Sequencing input: peripheral blood. These receptors originate from a human donor in a cohort sampled during active COVID-19.

DNA for the CDR3: TGTGCTAGTGGTTTGGGGCACCGCGCGGACACCATATATTTT. Translated: CASGLGHRADTIYF. The J gene is TRBJ1-3, the V gene TRBV12-5; D is uncertain. This CDR3 spans 14 amino acids. CDR1 LGHNT and CDR2 FRNRAP come from the germline V gene. Trimming removed 1 base at V and 8 bases at J, with 12 bases between.

The chain employs TRBV10-3 and TRBJ2-7; D uncertain. The CDR3 has 16 amino acids. The germline V gene has CDR1 ENHRY and CDR2 SYGVKD. V was pared by 3 bases and J by 2 bases, with 17 bases between. The CDR3 spells CAISDPGEYGTYEQYF. CDR3 nucleotides: TGTGCCATCAGTGACCCCGGAGAGTACGGTACCTACGAGCAGTACTTC.

The rearrangement joins TRBV30 to TRBJ1-2; D is unresolved. Germline V gene lookup returns CDR1 GTSNPN and CDR2 SVGIG (reference sequence). The V end was cut by 1 base, the J end by 0 bases, with 12 bases between. The CDR3 has 15 amino acids. The CDR3 is CAWSATGFSNYGYTF. The CDR3 DNA sequence: TGTGCCTGGAGTGCTACGGGATTCTCTAACTATGGCTACACCTTC.

As regards this clone: This sample includes further DNA sequences coding for the same CDR3. This chain connects TRBV13 to TRBJ2-1; the match to TRBD2 covers 9 bases. CDR3 length: 15 amino acids. V gave up 0 bases and J gave up 3 bases; unmatched junction bases: 0. Germline CDR1 is PRHDT and CDR2 is FYEKMQ (reference sequence). Here the CDR3 DNA reads TGTGCCAGCAGCTTAGGGACTAGCGGCTACAATGAGCAGTTCTTC. This gives the protein CASSLGTSGYNEQFF.

This chain links TRBV21-1 with TRBJ1-5. TRBV21-1 is assigned pseudogene status. The length of the CDR3 is 17 residues. CDR3 protein: CASRRRRDPVGLSPQHF. CDR3 nucleotide sequence: TGTGCCAGCCGAAGAAGGAGGGATCCAGTTGGGCTATCGCCCCAGCATTTT.

This chain connects TRBV3-1 (or the pseudogene TRBV3-2) to TRBJ2-3; the match to TRBD1 covers 10 bases. CDR1 is LGHDT and CDR2 is YNNKEL in the germline V gene (reference sequence). The V and J ends lost 0 bases and 4 bases, in that order; junction bases with no gene match: 13. The CDR3 totals 19 residues. In DNA form, the CDR3 reads TGTGCCAGCAGCCAAGAGCCACCAAGGACAGGGGGAGGGGCAGATACGCAGTATTTT. Protein: CASSQEPPRTGGGADTQYF.

V usage is TRBV7-2 and J usage is TRBJ1-3; no reliable D call. The CDR3 has 15 residues. Germline values: CDR1 SGHTA, CDR2 FQGNSA. Trimming took off 2 bases at V and 0 bases at J, with 8 bases between the two ends. The chain's CDR3 is CASSLIPDSGNTIYF. In nucleotides, the CDR3 is TGTGCCAGCAGCTTAATCCCAGACTCTGGAAACACCATATATTTT.

The V gene is TRBV7-4, the J gene TRBJ2-7; 9 bases match TRBD2. The germline gives CDR1 SGHVT, CDR2 SQSDAQ. This CDR3 has 17 residues. The trim removed 5 bases at V and 5 bases at J, leaving 16 bases unmatched. This CDR3 is CASSQGQAGGGFNEQYF. The CDR3 coding sequence is TGTGCCAGCAGCCAGGGGCAAGCGGGAGGTGGGTTCAACGAGCAGTACTTC.

V usage is TRBV7-8 and J usage is TRBJ2-5; D is perhaps TRBD2 (6 bases). CDR1 is SGHVS, CDR2 FQNEAQ, per germline. V lost 7 bases and J 5 bases, leaving 17 bases between the germline ends. This CDR3 has 14 amino acids. The CDR3 sequence: CASTSGTSGETQYF. The CDR3 DNA is TGTGCCAGCACTTCGGGGACTTCCGGGGAGACCCAGTACTTC.

The CDR3 loop reads CASSINQMGLAGNTIYF. CDR3 bases: TGTGCCAGTAGTATAAATCAGATGGGGCTGGCTGGAAACACCATATATTTT. This chain joins TRBV19 and TRBJ1-3; TRBD1 is a possible D gene (5 bases). The CDR3 sequence is 17 residues long. V was shortened by 2 bases and J by 2 bases, with 16 bases between the two germline ends. The V gene's germline CDR1 is LNHDA and CDR2 SQIVND (reference sequence). The full variable domain, with the rest looked up from reference TRBV19 and TRBJ1-3, is DGGITQSPKYLFRKEGQNVTLSCEQNLNHDAMYWYRQDPGQGLRLIYYSQIVNDFQKGDIAEGYSVSREKKESFPLTVTSAQKNPTAFYLCASSINQMGLAGNTIYFGEGSWLTVV.

The chain recombines TRBV5-6 with TRBJ2-2, with 11 bases matching TRBD2. Germline CDR1 is SGHDT and CDR2 is YYEEEE. Trimming removed 3 bases from V and 0 bases from J; junction bases left unmatched: 4. This CDR3 is 17 amino acids long. The CDR3 is CASSYGLAGANTGELFF. CDR3 nucleotides: TGTGCCAGCAGCTACGGACTAGCGGGCGCGAACACCGGGGAGCTGTTTTTT.

Notes on this clone: This sample also contains other DNA sequences that code for the same CDR3. The chain employs TRBV7-3 and TRBJ2-3; TRBD2 matches 14 bases. This CDR3 spans 16 amino acids. The V gene's germline CDR1 is SGHTA and CDR2 FQGTGA. V shed 5 bases and J 4 bases; nucleotides not matched to a gene: 5. The CDR3 DNA is TGTGCCAGCAGCGCGGGACTAGCGGGAGCGGCAGATACGCAGTATTTT. This sequence encodes CASSAGLAGAADTQYF.

The rearrangement uses TRBV13 and TRBJ2-3, with TRBD2 matching over 8 bases. V lost 4 bases to trimming and J lost 4 bases; unmatched junction nucleotides: 7. CDR3 length: 15 amino acids. The germline V gene has CDR1 PRHDT and CDR2 FYEKMQ (reference sequence). The CDR3 DNA reads as TGTGCCAGCAGCTCCACGGGACTAGAGCCAGATACGCAGTATTTT. Its translation is CASSSTGLEPDTQYF.

This clone was detected only once. This chain links TRBV28 with TRBJ2-6, with TRBD2 identical over 7 bases. CDR3 length: 16 residues. CDR1 is MDHEN and CDR2 is SYDVKM in the germline V gene. Trimming removed 7 bases from V and 0 bases from J; junction bases left unmatched: 6. The DNA of the CDR3 is TGTGCCAGCAAATCGGGGGGTCACTCTGGGGCCAACGTCCTGACTTTC. Translated, it gives CASKSGGHSGANVLTF.

This clone appeared a few times. The V gene is TRBV4-2, the J gene TRBJ2-7; 10 bases match TRBD2. This CDR3 spans 17 amino acids. J gave up 2 bases and V 4 bases, and 11 bases lay outside the gene matches. In germline, CDR1 is LGHNA, CDR2 YNFKEQ. CDR3: CASSRTSGGTSAYEQYF. CDR3 sequence (DNA): TGTGCCAGCAGCCGAACATCTGGCGGGACTAGCGCCTACGAGCAGTACTTC.

This chain uses TRBV19 with TRBJ1-2, with a weak D call TRBD1 (6 bases). Germline CDR1 LNHDA, CDR2 SQIVND (reference sequence). Trimming took 7 bases from V and 5 from J, leaving 17 bases between them. This CDR3 has 14 amino acids. As DNA, the CDR3 is TGTGCCAGTACCGAACAGGGCATGGCGTATGGCTACACCTTC. It specifies CASTEQGMAYGYTF.

V and J are TRBV10-3 and TRBJ2-1; tentatively, D is TRBD1 (6 bases). Germline CDR1 ENHRY, CDR2 SYGVKD. The CDR3 contains 15 residues. The V and J ends lost 6 bases and 12 bases respectively, with 24 bases between them. CDR3 residues: CAIRDPQGQGKWQFF. Here the CDR3 DNA reads TGTGCCATCAGGGATCCGCAGGGTCAGGGGAAGTGGCAGTTCTTC.

This clone appeared a single time. CDR3 residues: CASAYRGSRGYTF. CDR3 nucleotides: TGTGCCAGTGCATATCGGGGATCCCGGGGCTACACCTTC. The rearrangement uses TRBV27 and TRBJ1-2, with unresolved D. The germline CDR1 and CDR2 sequences are MNHEY and SMNVEV (reference sequence). Trimming removed 9 bases at V and 8 bases at J, with 19 bases between. The CDR3 runs 13 residues.

CDR3 sequence (DNA): TGCGCCAGCAGCCAAGGGGGGACAGGGATGAACACTGAAGCTTTCTTT. Its translation: CASSQGGTGMNTEAFF. The chain carries TRBV10-1 and TRBJ1-1; 9 nucleotides agree with TRBD1. Germline CDR1 reads WNHNN; CDR2 reads SYGVQD (reference sequence). J lost 0 bases, V lost 6 bases, and 8 bases had no gene match. This CDR3 contains 16 residues.

Only a few counts were recorded for this clone. The V gene is TRBV6-2 or TRBV6-3, the J gene TRBJ1-5; weak D call: TRBD1 (6 bases). V was shortened by 0 bases and J by 4 bases, with 7 bases between the two germline ends. The length of the CDR3 is 14 residues. In germline, CDR1 is MNHEY, CDR2 SVGEGT. CDR3 amino acids: CASSYSTGNQPQHF. Written as DNA, the CDR3 is TGTGCCAGCAGTTACTCCACAGGGAATCAGCCCCAGCATTTT.